This T cell receptor (beta chain) was documented in a study of OX40 agonist ivuxolimab in advanced cancers. The CDR3 loop spans 17 amino acids. Germline loops: CDR1 LNHDA, CDR2 SQIVND (reference sequence). With V trimmed by 5 bases and J by 3 bases, 8 bases remained unmatched. Clones were read by immunoSEQ multiplex PCR, and TCRdb kept only the in-frame ones, dropping some. The repertoire includes about 18,000 clones, approximately 78% of them detected once, and approximately 15% sits in the top ten. The sequence was obtained from an adult with an advanced solid tumor such as melanoma, head and neck, liver or kidney cancer. The chain is built from TRBV19 and TRBJ2-2; 11 nucleotides align to TRBD2. Here the sequenced sample was CD4+ or CD8+ T cells sorted from blood, taken in a trial of the OX40 agonist ivuxolimab. This CDR3 reads CASSPLGTSGYTGELFF. As DNA, the CDR3 is TGTGCCAGTAGTCCCCTAGGGACTAGCGGATACACCGGGGAGCTGTTTTTT.